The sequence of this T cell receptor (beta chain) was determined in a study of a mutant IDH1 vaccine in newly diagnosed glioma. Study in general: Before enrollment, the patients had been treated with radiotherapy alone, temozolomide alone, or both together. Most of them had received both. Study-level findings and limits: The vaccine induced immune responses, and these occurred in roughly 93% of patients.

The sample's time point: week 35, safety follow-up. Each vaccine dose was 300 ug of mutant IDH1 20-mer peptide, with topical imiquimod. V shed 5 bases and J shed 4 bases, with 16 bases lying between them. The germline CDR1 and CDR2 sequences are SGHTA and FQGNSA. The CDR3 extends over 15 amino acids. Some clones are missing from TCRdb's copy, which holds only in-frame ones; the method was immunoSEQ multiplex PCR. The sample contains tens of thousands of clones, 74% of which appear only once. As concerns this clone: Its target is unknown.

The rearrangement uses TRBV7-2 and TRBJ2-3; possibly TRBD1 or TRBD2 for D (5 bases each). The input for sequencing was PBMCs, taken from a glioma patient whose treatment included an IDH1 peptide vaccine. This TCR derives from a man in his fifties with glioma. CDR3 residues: CASSPGLSRPDTQYF. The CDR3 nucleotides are TGTGCCAGCAGCCCGGGGCTCTCGAGGCCAGATACGCAGTATTTT.